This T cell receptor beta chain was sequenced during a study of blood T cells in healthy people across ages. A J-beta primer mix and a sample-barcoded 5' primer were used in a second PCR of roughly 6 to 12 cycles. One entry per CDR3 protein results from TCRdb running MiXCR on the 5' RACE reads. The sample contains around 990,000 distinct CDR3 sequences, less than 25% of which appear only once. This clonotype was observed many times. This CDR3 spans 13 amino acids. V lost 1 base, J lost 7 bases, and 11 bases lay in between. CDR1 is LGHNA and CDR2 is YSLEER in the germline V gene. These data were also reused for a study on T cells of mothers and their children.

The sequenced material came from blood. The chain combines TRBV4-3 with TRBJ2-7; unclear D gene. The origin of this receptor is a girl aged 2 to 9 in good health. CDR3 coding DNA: TGCGCCAGCAGCCAAGTCCATCGGACGGAGCAGTACTTC. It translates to CASSQVHRTEQYF.